Here is one T cell receptor (beta chain) with its context. Study processing details: Amplification of reference gene primers provided the estimated nucleated cell counts. Repertoires were generated with immunoSEQ multiplex PCR, while TCRdb's copy carries only in-frame clones and drops some. V, J and clone size reflect that table, while D and trimming were determined from the DNA. The table lists tens of thousands of clones, approximately 88% of them singletons. The source of the sample is a study of blood T cell repertoires in COVID-19. Background on the study: Sites in the United States, Italy and Spain provided acute and convalescent COVID-19 samples. From T cells, B-cell-depleted T cells, or PBMCs came the material, which was cDNA or gDNA.

The germline V and J ends were trimmed by 5 bases and 1 base, with 15 bases remaining between them. Germline V gene sequence: CDR1 SGHTA, CDR2 FQGNSA. The CDR3 is 15 residues long. Input material: peripheral blood. This receptor was obtained from a human donor in a cohort sampled during active COVID-19. This chain joins TRBV7-2 and TRBJ2-7, with no clear D. The CDR3 DNA reads as TGTGCCAGCAGCCCCGTAGGTCGGGTATCCTACGAGCAGTACTTC. This codes for CASSPVGRVSYEQYF.